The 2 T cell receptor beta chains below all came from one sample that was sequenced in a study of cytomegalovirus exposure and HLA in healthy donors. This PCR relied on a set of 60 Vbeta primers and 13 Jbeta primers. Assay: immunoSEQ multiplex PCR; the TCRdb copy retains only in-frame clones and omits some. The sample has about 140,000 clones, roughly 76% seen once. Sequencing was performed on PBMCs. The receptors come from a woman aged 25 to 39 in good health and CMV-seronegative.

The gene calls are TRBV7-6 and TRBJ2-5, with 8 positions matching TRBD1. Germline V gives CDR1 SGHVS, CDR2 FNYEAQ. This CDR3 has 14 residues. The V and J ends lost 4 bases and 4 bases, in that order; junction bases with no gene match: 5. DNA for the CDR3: TGTGCCAGCAGCTCAGGACAGGGACTAGAGACCCAGTACTTC. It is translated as CASSSGQGLETQYF.

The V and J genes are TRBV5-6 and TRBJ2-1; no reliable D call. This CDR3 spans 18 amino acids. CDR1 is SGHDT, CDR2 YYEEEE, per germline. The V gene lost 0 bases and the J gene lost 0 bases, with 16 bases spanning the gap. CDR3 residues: CASSLGGWFRSSYNEQFF. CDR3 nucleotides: TGTGCCAGCAGCTTGGGCGGTTGGTTCCGGAGCTCCTACAATGAGCAGTTCTTC.